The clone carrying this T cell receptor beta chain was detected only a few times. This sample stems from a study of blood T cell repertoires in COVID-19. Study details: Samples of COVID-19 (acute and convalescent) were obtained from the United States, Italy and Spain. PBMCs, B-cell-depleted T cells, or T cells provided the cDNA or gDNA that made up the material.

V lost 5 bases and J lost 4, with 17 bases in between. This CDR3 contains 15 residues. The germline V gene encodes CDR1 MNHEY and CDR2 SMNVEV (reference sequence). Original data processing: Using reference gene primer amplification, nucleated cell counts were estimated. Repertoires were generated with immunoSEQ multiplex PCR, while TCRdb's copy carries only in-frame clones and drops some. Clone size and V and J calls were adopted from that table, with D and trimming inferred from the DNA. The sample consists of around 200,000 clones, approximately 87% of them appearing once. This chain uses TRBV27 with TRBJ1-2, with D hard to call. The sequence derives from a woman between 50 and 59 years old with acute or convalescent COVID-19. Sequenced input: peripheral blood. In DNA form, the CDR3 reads TGTGCCAGCAGTCCAACGAGGTTCGTTTTCTATGGCTACACCTTC. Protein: CASSPTRFVFYGYTF.